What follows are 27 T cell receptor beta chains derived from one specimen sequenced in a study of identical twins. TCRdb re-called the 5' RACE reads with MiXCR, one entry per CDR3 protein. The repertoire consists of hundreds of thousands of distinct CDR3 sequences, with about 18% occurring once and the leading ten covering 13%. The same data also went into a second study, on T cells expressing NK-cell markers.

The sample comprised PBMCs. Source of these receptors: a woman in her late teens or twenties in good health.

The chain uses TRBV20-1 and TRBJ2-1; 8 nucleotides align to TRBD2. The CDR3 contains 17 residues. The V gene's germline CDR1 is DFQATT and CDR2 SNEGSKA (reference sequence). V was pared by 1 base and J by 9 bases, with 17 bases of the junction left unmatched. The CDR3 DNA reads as TGCAGTGCTAGAGCCCCCCCTCCCTCGGGACTAGGCGGTGAGCAGTTCTTC. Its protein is CSARAPPPSGLGGEQFF.

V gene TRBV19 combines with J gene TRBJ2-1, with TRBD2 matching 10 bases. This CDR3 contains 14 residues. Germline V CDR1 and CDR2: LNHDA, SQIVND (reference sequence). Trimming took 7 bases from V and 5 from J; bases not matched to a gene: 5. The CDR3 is CASIRTSGDNEQFF. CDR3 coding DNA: TGTGCCAGTATCCGGACTAGCGGAGACAATGAGCAGTTCTTC.

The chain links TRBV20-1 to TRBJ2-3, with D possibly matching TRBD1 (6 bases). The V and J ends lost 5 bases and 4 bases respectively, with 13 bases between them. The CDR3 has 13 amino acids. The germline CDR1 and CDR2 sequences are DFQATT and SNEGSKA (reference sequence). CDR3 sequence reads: CSARTAWADTQYF. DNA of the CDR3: TGCAGTGCTCGGACAGCATGGGCAGATACGCAGTATTTT.

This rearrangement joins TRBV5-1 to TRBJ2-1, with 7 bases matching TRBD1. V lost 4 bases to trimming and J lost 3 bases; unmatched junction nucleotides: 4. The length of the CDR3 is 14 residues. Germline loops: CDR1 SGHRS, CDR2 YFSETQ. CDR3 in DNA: TGCGCCAGCAGCGTTGGGACAGTCTACAATGAGCAGTTCTTC. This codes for CASSVGTVYNEQFF. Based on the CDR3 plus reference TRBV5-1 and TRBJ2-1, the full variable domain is KAGVTQTPRYLIKTRGQQVTLSCSPISGHRSVSWYQQTPGQGLQFLFEYFSETQRNKGNFPGRFSGRQFSNSRSEMNVSTLELGDSALYLCASSVGTVYNEQFFGPGTRLTVL.

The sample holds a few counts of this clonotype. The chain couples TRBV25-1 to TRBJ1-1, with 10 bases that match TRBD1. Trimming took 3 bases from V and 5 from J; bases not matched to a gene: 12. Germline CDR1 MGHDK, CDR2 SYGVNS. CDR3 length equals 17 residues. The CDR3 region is CASSDPLGDRGETEAFF. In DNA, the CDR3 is TGTGCCAGCAGTGACCCTCTGGGGGACAGGGGAGAGACTGAAGCTTTCTTT.

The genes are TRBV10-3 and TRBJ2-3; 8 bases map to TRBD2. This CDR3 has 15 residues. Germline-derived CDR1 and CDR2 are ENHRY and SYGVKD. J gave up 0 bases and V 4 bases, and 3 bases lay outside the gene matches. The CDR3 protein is CAISGTSGSTDTQYF. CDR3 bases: TGTGCCATCAGTGGAACTAGCGGTAGCACAGATACGCAGTATTTT.

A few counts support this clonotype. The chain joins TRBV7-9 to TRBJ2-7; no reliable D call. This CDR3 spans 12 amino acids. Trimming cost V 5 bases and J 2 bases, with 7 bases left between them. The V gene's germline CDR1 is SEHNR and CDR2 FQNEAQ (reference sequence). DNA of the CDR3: TGTGCCAGCAGCCCGAAACCCTACGAGCAGTACTTC. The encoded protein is CASSPKPYEQYF.

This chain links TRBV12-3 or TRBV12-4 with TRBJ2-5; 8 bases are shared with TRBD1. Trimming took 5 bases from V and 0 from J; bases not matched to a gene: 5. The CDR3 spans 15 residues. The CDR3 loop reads CASSPSDRDQETQYF. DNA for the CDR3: TGTGCCAGCAGTCCTTCGGACAGGGACCAAGAGACCCAGTACTTC.

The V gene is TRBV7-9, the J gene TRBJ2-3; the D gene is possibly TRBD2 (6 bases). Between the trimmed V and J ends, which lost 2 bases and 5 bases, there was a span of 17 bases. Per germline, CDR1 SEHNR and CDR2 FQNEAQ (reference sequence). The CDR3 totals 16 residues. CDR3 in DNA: TGTGCCAGCAGCTTAAGATCTAGTAGCGGTGGAGATACGCAGTATTTT. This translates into CASSLRSSSGGDTQYF.

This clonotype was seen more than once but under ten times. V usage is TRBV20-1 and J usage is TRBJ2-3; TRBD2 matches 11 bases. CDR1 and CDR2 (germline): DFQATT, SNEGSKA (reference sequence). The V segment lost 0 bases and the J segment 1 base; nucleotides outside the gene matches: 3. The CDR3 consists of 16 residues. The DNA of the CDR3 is TGCAGTGCTAGAGAGACTAGCGGGGCGGGCACAGATACGCAGTATTTT. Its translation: CSARETSGAGTDTQYF.

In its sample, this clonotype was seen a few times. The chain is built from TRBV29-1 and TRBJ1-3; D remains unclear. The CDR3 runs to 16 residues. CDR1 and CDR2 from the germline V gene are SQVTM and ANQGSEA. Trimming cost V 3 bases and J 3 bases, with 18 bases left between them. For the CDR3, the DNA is TGCAGCGTTGAGGTATGGCTCCCAGGCGTTGGAAACACCATATATTTT. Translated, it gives CSVEVWLPGVGNTIYF.

The CDR3 is CASSESVFWSYNEQFF. The DNA of the CDR3 is TGTGCCAGCAGTGAGTCCGTTTTTTGGTCCTACAATGAGCAGTTCTTC. The gene calls are TRBV2 and TRBJ2-1; the D is unclear. The V end was cut by 3 bases, the J end by 1 base, with 13 bases between. Germline V gene sequence: CDR1 SNHLY, CDR2 FYNNEI. The CDR3 sequence is 16 residues long. The full variable domain, in which reference TRBV2 and TRBJ2-1 provide the parts outside the CDR3, is EPEVTQTPSHQVTQMGQEVILRCVPISNHLYFYWYRQILGQKVEFLVSFYNNEISEKSEIFDDQFSVERPDGSNFTLKIRSTKLEDSAMYFCASSESVFWSYNEQFFGPGTRLTVL.

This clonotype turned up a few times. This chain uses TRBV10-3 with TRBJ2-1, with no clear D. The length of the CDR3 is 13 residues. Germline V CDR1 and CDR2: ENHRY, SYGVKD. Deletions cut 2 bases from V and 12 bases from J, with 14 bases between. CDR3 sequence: CAISERPERAQFF. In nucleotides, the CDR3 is TGTGCCATCAGTGAGCGCCCCGAAAGGGCGCAGTTCTTC.

This CDR3 is CASSYQGDEMSDTEAFF. The CDR3 DNA follows: TGTGCCAGCAGTTATCAGGGTGATGAGATGTCGGACACTGAAGCTTTCTTT. This chain links TRBV12-3 or TRBV12-4 with TRBJ1-1; weak D call: TRBD1 (5 bases). This CDR3 is 17 amino acids long. Trimming removed 4 bases from V and 3 bases from J, with 21 bases in between.

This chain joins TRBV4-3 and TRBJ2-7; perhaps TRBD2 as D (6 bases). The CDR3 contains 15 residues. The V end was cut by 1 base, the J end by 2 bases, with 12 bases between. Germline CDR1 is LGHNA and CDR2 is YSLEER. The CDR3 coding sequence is TGCGCCAGCAGCCAAGGGCGGGAACTAACCTACGAGCAGTACTTC. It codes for CASSQGRELTYEQYF.

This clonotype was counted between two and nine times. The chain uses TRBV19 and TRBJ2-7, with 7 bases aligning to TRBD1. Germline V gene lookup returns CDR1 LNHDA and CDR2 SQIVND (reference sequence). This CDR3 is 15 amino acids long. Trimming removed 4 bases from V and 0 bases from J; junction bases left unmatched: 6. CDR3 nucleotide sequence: TGTGCCAGTAGTACCTGGGACAGCTTCTCCTACGAGCAGTACTTC. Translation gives CASSTWDSFSYEQYF.

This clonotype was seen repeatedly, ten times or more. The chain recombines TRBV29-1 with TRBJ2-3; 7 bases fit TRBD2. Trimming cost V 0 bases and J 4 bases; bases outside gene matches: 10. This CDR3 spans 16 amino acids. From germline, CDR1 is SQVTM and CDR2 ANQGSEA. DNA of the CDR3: TGCAGCGTTGAAGAGGCGCGGACTAGGGGAGCAGATACGCAGTATTTT. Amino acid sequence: CSVEEARTRGADTQYF.

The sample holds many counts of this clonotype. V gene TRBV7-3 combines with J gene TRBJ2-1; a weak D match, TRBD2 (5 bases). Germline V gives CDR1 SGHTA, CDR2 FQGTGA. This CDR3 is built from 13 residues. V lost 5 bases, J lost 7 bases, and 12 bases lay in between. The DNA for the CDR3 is TGTGCCAGCAGCCCGCACCGGGAAAATGAGCAGTTCTTC. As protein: CASSPHRENEQFF.

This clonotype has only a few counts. The CDR3: CASSFPRAGIYSDTQYF. The DNA of the CDR3 is TGTGCCAGCAGCTTCCCCCGTGCAGGGATCTATTCAGATACGCAGTATTTT. The chain joins TRBV5-6 to TRBJ2-3, with a tentative D call TRBD1 (5 bases). This CDR3 spans 17 amino acids. Deletions cut 2 bases from V and 4 bases from J, with 20 bases between. The germline V gene encodes CDR1 SGHDT and CDR2 YYEEEE.

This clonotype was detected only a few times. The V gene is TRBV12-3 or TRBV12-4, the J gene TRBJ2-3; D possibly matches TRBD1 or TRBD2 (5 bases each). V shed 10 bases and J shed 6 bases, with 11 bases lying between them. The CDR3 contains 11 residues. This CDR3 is CATPREDTQYF. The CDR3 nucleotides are TGTGCCACACCCAGGGAGGATACGCAGTATTTT.

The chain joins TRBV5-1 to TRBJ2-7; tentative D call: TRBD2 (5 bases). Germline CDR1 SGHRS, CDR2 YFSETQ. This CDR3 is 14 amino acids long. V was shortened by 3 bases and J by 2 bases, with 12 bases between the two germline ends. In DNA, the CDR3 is TGCGCCAGCAGCTGGACGGGGAGTACCTACGAGCAGTACTTC. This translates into CASSWTGSTYEQYF.

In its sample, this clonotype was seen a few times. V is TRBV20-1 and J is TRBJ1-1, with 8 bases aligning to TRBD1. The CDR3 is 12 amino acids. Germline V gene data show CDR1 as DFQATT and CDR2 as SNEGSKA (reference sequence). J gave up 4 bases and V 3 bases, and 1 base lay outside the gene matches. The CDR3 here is CSASTGGTEAFF. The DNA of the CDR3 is TGCAGTGCTAGCACAGGGGGCACTGAAGCTTTCTTT.

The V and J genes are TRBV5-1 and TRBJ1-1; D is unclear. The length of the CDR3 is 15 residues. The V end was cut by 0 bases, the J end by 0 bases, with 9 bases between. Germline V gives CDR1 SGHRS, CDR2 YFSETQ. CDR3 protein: CASSLGWTLNTEAFF. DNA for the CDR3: TGCGCCAGCAGCTTGGGTTGGACGCTGAACACTGAAGCTTTCTTT.

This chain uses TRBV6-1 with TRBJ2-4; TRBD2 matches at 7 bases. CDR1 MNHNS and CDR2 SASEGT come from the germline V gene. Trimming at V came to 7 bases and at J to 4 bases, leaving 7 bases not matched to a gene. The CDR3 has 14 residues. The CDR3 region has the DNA TGTGCCAGCACTCCCCCGGGGGGTAAAAACATTCAGTACTTC. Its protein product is CASTPPGGKNIQYF.

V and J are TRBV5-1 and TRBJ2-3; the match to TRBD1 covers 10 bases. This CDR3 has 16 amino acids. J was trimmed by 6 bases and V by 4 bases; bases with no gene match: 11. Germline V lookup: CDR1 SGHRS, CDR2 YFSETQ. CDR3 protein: CASSLLGTGVSDTQYF. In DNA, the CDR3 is TGCGCCAGCAGCCTACTTGGGACAGGGGTGTCGGATACGCAGTATTTT.

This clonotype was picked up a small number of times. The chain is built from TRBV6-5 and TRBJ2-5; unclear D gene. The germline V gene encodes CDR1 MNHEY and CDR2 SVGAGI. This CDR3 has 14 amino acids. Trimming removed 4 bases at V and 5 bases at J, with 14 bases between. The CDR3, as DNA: TGTGCCAGCAGTTGGGAATTCATAGGGGAGACCCAGTACTTC. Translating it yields CASSWEFIGETQYF.

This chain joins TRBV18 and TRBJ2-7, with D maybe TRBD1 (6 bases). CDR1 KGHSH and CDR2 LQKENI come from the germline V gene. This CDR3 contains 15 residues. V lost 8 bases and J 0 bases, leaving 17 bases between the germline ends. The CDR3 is CASATGQASSYEQYF. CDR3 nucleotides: TGTGCCAGCGCAACAGGGCAGGCCAGCTCCTACGAGCAGTACTTC. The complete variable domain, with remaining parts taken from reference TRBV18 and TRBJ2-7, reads NAGVMQNPRHLVRRRGQEARLRCSPMKGHSHVYWYRQLPEEGLKFMVYLQKENIIDESGMPKERFSAEFPKEGPSILRIQQVVRGDSAAYFCASATGQASSYEQYFGPGTRLTVT.